The T cell receptor (beta chain) described here comes from a study of T-cell reconstitution after alpha-beta-depleted transplantation in children (dated by TCRdb to between 2015 and 2016). Context from the whole study: T-cell immune reconstitution after TCRalphabeta/CD19-depleted allogeneic hematopoietic cell transplantation in children was quantitatively tracked in the study by means of TCR repertoire profiling.

This clonotype appeared many times. Its antigen target is currently unknown. No per-base quality is available; no much larger clone lies one base away. Libraries were prepared through PCR. Reads for this sample came from an Illumina HiSeq 2500. TCR library preparation used molecular barcoding, with unique molecular identifiers applied to normalize quantification of the TCRbeta repertoire. TCRdb took the public reads, trimmed them with fastp at Q25, ran MiXCR for clone calling and kept in-frame beta chains. Rows with one shared CDR3 protein collapse into an entry with the most common genes and DNA. In all, the sample holds around 92,000 distinct CDR3 sequences, and about 12% of those were seen once. More than 11% of the sample comes from the top ten. From cysteine to phenylalanine, the CDR3 is 14 amino acids long. CDR3 DNA is the only sequence kept; it has 42 bases, read in frame from the first base. V lost 1 base and J lost 5 bases; the stretch between them is 11 bases long.

The sequence was obtained from a human donor who donated a stem cell graft to a child with inherited bone marrow failure. The chain is made from TRBV12-3 or TRBV12-4 and TRBJ1-2, with the D gene not clear enough to name. Sequenced here: PBMCs from the stem cell graft donor, sampled from the stem cell graft. The nucleotide sequence reads as follows: TGTGCCAGCAGTTTAGGCACGCTCGGGTATGGCTACACCTTC. It encodes CASSLGTLGYGYTF.